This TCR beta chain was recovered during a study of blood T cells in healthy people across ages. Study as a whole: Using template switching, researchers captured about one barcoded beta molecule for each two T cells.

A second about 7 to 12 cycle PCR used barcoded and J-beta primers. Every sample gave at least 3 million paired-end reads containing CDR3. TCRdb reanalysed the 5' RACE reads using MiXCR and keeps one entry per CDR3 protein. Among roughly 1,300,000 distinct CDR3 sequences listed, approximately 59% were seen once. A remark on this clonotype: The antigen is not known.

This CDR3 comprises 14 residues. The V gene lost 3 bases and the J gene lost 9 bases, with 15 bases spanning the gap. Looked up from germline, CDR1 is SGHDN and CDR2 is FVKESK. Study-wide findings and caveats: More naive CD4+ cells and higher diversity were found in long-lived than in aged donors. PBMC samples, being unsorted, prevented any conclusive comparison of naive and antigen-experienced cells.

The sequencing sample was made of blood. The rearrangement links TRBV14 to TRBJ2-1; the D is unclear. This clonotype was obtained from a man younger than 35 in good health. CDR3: CASSQLTRSTEQFF. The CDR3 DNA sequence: TGTGCCAGCAGCCAGCTTACCCGGAGCACTGAGCAGTTCTTC.